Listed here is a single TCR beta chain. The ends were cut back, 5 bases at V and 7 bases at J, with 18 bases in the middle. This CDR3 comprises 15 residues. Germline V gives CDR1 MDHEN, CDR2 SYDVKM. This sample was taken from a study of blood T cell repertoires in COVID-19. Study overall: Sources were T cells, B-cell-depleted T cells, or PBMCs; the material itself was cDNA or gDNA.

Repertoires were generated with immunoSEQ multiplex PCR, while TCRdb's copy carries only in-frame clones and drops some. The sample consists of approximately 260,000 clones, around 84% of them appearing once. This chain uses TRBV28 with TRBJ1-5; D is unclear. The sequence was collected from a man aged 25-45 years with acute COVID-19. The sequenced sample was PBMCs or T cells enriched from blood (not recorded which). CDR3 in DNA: TGTGCCAGCAGTACACTTGGGGTTACGGGGCAGCCCCAGCATTTT. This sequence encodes CASSTLGVTGQPQHF. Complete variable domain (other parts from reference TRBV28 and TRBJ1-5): DVKVTQSSRYLVKRTGEKVFLECVQDMDHENMFWYRQDPGLGLRLIYFSYDVKMKEKGDIPEGYSVSREKKERFSLILESASTNQTSMYLCASSTLGVTGQPQHFGDGTRLSIL.